This T cell receptor beta chain was observed in a study of control samples from healthy donors and cancer patients. Using immunoSEQ multiplex PCR, the repertoire was profiled, and TCRdb retains in-frame clones only, with some absent. The repertoire has tens of thousands of clones, less than 95% of them found once; the top ten carry around 3.8%. CDR3 length: 14 amino acids. Germline CDR1 and CDR2: MNHEY and SVGAGI. Deletions cut 7 bases from V and 2 bases from J, with 11 bases between. Source material: blood. The sequence was obtained from a woman between 18 and 29 years old in good health. The chain combines TRBV6-5 with TRBJ2-2, with D unresolved. In nucleotides, the CDR3 is TGTGCCAGCACCGCCCTCCCTAACACCGGGGAGCTGTTTTTT. Its translation is CASTALPNTGELFF.